These T cell receptor beta chains were read from a single sample in a study of T-cell reconstitution after alpha-beta-depleted transplantation in children. Using its own MiXCR run on the PCR reads, TCRdb lists one record per CDR3 protein. The data show 450,000 to 600,000 distinct CDR3 sequences, about 18% seen once. Source: PBMCs from the stem cell graft donor, taken from the stem cell graft. These receptors all stem from a human donor who donated a stem cell graft to a child with acute lymphoblastic leukemia. Each CDR3 is given with its conserved first and last residue. The D gene is left open where the match is weak. The listing skips clone size in some rows; elsewhere it reads once, few, many or a size class.

d_gene: TRBD1
abundance: .
j_gene: TRBJ1-5
v_gene: TRBV15
len: 16
CDR3aa: CATSRVPQGANQPQHF
CDR3nt: TGTGCCACCAGCAGAGTACCCCAGGGGGCGAATCAGCCCCAGCATTTT

d_gene: .
abundance: .
j_gene: TRBJ1-4
v_gene: TRBV6-1
len: 15
CDR3aa: CASSLVEATNEKLFF
CDR3nt: TGTGCCAGCTCACTGGTCGAAGCAACTAATGAAAAACTGTTTTTT

d_gene: TRBD2
abundance: few
j_gene: TRBJ2-3
v_gene: TRBV14
len: 18
CDR3aa: CASSQDRNLAGTTDTQYF
CDR3nt: TGTGCCAGCAGCCAAGATCGGAATCTAGCGGGAACCACAGATACGCAGTATTTT

d_gene: TRBD2
abundance: .
j_gene: TRBJ2-5
v_gene: TRBV3-1
len: 18
CDR3aa: CASSLAGAGLATKETQYF
CDR3nt: TGTGCCAGCAGCCTAGCGGGAGCCGGACTAGCAACTAAAGAGACCCAGTACTTC

d_gene: TRBD1
abundance: few
j_gene: TRBJ2-4
v_gene: TRBV7-4
len: 17
CDR3aa: CASSLGTGKLAKNIQYF
CDR3nt: TGTGCCAGCAGCTTAGGGACAGGGAAACTAGCCAAAAACATTCAGTACTTC

d_gene: TRBD2
abundance: few
j_gene: TRBJ2-5
v_gene: TRBV9
len: 14
CDR3aa: CASSGGLGEETQYF
CDR3nt: TGTGCCAGCAGCGGTGGACTAGGCGAAGAGACCCAGTACTTC

d_gene: .
abundance: .
j_gene: TRBJ2-1
v_gene: TRBV5-1
len: 16
CDR3aa: CASSFGAASSYNEQFF
CDR3nt: TGCGCCAGCAGCTTCGGGGCGGCGAGCTCCTACAATGAGCAGTTCTTC

d_gene: TRBD2
abundance: many
j_gene: TRBJ2-3
v_gene: TRBV5-1
len: 12
CDR3aa: CASSFEREKAYF
CDR3nt: TGCGCCAGCAGCTTTGAGCGGGAGAAGGCGTATTTT

d_gene: TRBD2
abundance: .
j_gene: TRBJ2-3
v_gene: TRBV5-1
len: 14
CDR3aa: CASKAGAKTDTQYF
CDR3nt: TGCGCCAGCAAGGCGGGAGCTAAAACAGATACGCAGTATTTT

d_gene: TRBD2
abundance: many
j_gene: TRBJ2-1
v_gene: TRBV14
len: 15
CDR3aa: CASSQDASGYNEQFF
CDR3nt: TGTGCCAGCAGCCAAGACGCTAGCGGATACAATGAGCAGTTCTTC

d_gene: .
abundance: few
j_gene: TRBJ1-1
v_gene: TRBV29-1
len: 10
CDR3aa: CSVLTAEAFF
CDR3nt: TGCAGCGTCTTAACCGCTGAAGCTTTCTTT

d_gene: .
abundance: few
j_gene: TRBJ1-4
v_gene: TRBV6-1
len: 14
CDR3aa: CASSDGTWSEKLFF
CDR3nt: TGTGCCAGCAGTGACGGGACGTGGAGTGAAAAACTGTTTTTT

d_gene: .
abundance: .
j_gene: TRBJ2-3
v_gene: TRBV20-1
len: 14
CDR3aa: CSARDPVHPDTQYF
CDR3nt: TGCAGTGCTAGAGACCCCGTGCACCCCGATACGCAGTATTTT

d_gene: .
abundance: many
j_gene: TRBJ2-7
v_gene: TRBV20-1
len: 13
CDR3aa: CSAAPATGYEQYF
CDR3nt: TGCAGTGCTGCTCCCGCGACAGGATACGAGCAGTACTTC

d_gene: TRBD1
abundance: .
j_gene: TRBJ1-5
v_gene: TRBV5-1
len: 13
CDR3aa: CASSAQGVQPQHF
CDR3nt: TGCGCCAGCAGCGCTCAGGGGGTACAGCCCCAGCATTTT

d_gene: .
abundance: .
j_gene: TRBJ2-2
v_gene: TRBV6-2/TRBV6-3
len: 15
CDR3aa: CASSYKTANTGELFF
CDR3nt: TGTGCCAGCAGTTACAAGACAGCGAACACCGGGGAGCTGTTTTTT

d_gene: .
abundance: .
j_gene: TRBJ2-7
v_gene: TRBV29-1
len: 14
CDR3aa: CSVVPGDRSYEQYF
CDR3nt: TGCAGCGTTGTTCCGGGCGACCGGTCCTACGAGCAGTACTTC

d_gene: .
abundance: few
j_gene: TRBJ2-5
v_gene: TRBV2
len: 15
CDR3aa: CASSGWAGRGETQYF
CDR3nt: TGTGCCAGCAGTGGGTGGGCGGGGAGAGGAGAGACCCAGTACTTC

d_gene: .
abundance: many
j_gene: TRBJ2-5
v_gene: TRBV12-3/TRBV12-4
len: 14
CDR3aa: CASSSWGTEETQYF
CDR3nt: TGTGCCAGCAGTTCCTGGGGGACCGAAGAGACCCAGTACTTC

d_gene: .
abundance: .
j_gene: TRBJ2-7
v_gene: TRBV7-9
len: 14
CDR3aa: CASSPSTPTYEQYF
CDR3nt: TGTGCCAGCAGCCCCAGTACGCCGACCTACGAGCAGTACTTC

d_gene: .
abundance: .
j_gene: TRBJ1-1
v_gene: TRBV7-9
len: 13
CDR3aa: CASGAGLNTEAFF
CDR3nt: TGTGCCAGCGGGGCAGGGTTGAACACTGAAGCTTTCTTT

d_gene: TRBD2
abundance: .
j_gene: TRBJ2-1
v_gene: TRBV27
len: 15
CDR3aa: CASSWTTSGYNEQFF
CDR3nt: TGTGCCAGCAGTTGGACTACTAGCGGGTACAATGAGCAGTTCTTC

d_gene: .
abundance: .
j_gene: TRBJ2-1
v_gene: TRBV7-3
len: 16
CDR3aa: CASSSPGTERNNEQFF
CDR3nt: TGTGCCAGCAGCTCGCCGGGGACTGAAAGAAACAATGAGCAGTTCTTC

d_gene: .
abundance: .
j_gene: TRBJ2-2
v_gene: TRBV7-9
len: 13
CDR3aa: CASSSRDTGELFF
CDR3nt: TGTGCCAGCAGCTCGCGGGACACCGGGGAGCTGTTTTTT

d_gene: TRBD1
abundance: few
j_gene: TRBJ1-1
v_gene: TRBV20-1
len: 15
CDR3aa: CSANRDRGLGTEAFF
CDR3nt: TGCAGTGCTAACCGGGACAGGGGGCTGGGCACTGAAGCTTTCTTT

d_gene: TRBD2
abundance: few
j_gene: TRBJ2-7
v_gene: TRBV27
len: 14
CDR3aa: CASMSSGTWHEQYF
CDR3nt: TGTGCCAGCATGTCAAGCGGGACTTGGCACGAGCAGTACTTC

d_gene: .
abundance: many
j_gene: TRBJ1-5
v_gene: TRBV9
len: 14
CDR3aa: CASSVEALSQPQHF
CDR3nt: TGTGCCAGCAGCGTAGAGGCCCTATCTCAGCCCCAGCATTTT

d_gene: .
abundance: .
j_gene: TRBJ1-1
v_gene: TRBV5-1
len: 15
CDR3aa: CASSPTPIERTEAFF
CDR3nt: TGCGCCAGCAGCCCCACTCCGATAGAGAGGACTGAAGCTTTCTTT

d_gene: .
abundance: few
j_gene: TRBJ2-3
v_gene: TRBV7-2
len: 17
CDR3aa: CASSLGWARASTDTQYF
CDR3nt: TGTGCCAGCAGCTTAGGTTGGGCGCGGGCCAGCACAGATACGCAGTATTTT

d_gene: TRBD2
abundance: few
j_gene: TRBJ2-3
v_gene: TRBV27
len: 15
CDR3aa: CASSQLAGLTDTQYF
CDR3nt: TGTGCCAGCAGTCAACTAGCGGGGCTCACAGATACGCAGTATTTT

d_gene: .
abundance: many
j_gene: TRBJ1-2
v_gene: TRBV13
len: 14
CDR3aa: CASSVFREVYGYTF
CDR3nt: TGTGCCAGCAGCGTATTCAGGGAGGTCTATGGCTACACCTTC

d_gene: .
abundance: few
j_gene: TRBJ1-2
v_gene: TRBV27
len: 16
CDR3aa: CASSLSYPGLGDGYTF
CDR3nt: TGTGCCAGCAGTTTATCTTACCCGGGACTCGGGGATGGCTACACCTTC

d_gene: .
abundance: .
j_gene: TRBJ2-1
v_gene: TRBV6-1
len: 15
CDR3aa: CASSETDTRVNEQFF
CDR3nt: TGTGCCAGCAGTGAAACCGATACTCGGGTCAATGAGCAGTTCTTC

d_gene: .
abundance: few
j_gene: TRBJ2-3
v_gene: TRBV7-9
len: 16
CDR3aa: CASSLLFASGSDTQYF
CDR3nt: TGTGCCAGCAGCTTATTATTTGCGTCAGGTTCAGATACGCAGTATTTT

d_gene: TRBD2
abundance: .
j_gene: TRBJ2-2
v_gene: TRBV2
len: 16
CDR3aa: CASSEFLAGETGELFF
CDR3nt: TGTGCCAGCAGTGAATTTCTAGCGGGAGAAACCGGGGAGCTGTTTTTT

d_gene: .
abundance: .
j_gene: TRBJ2-7
v_gene: TRBV29-1
len: 13
CDR3aa: CSVILDSSLEQYF
CDR3nt: TGCAGCGTTATCCTGGACAGTTCCCTCGAGCAGTACTTC

d_gene: .
abundance: few
j_gene: TRBJ2-7
v_gene: TRBV5-1
len: 13
CDR3aa: CASRRDLSYEQYF
CDR3nt: TGCGCCAGCCGTCGAGACTTGTCCTACGAGCAGTACTTC

d_gene: .
abundance: .
j_gene: TRBJ2-7
v_gene: TRBV7-7
len: 14
CDR3aa: CASSLGAGLYEQYF
CDR3nt: TGTGCCAGCAGCTTAGGGGCAGGGCTATACGAGCAGTACTTC

d_gene: TRBD2
abundance: .
j_gene: TRBJ2-3
v_gene: TRBV5-8
len: 17
CDR3aa: CASSLRLAGGATDTQYF
CDR3nt: TGTGCCAGCAGCTTGAGACTAGCGGGAGGCGCCACAGATACGCAGTATTTT